The present entry profiles one TCR beta chain with its context. The sample originates from a study of OX40 agonist ivuxolimab in advanced cancers. Trimming took off 7 bases at V and 5 bases at J, with 10 bases between the two ends. There are 11 residues in the CDR3. CDR1 DFQATT and CDR2 SNEGSKA come from the germline V gene (reference sequence). Assay: immunoSEQ multiplex PCR; the TCRdb copy retains only in-frame clones and omits some. The table records about 130,000 clones, about 92% of them present only once. This chain links TRBV20-1 with TRBJ2-3, with TRBD2 as a possible D gene (6 bases). Sequencing was performed on CD4+ or CD8+ T cells sorted from blood, taken in a trial of the OX40 agonist ivuxolimab. This clonotype was obtained from an adult with an advanced solid tumor such as melanoma, head and neck, liver or kidney cancer. In nucleotides, the CDR3 is TGCAGTGGACTAGGGGTAGATACGCAGTATTTT. Translating it yields CSGLGVDTQYF.